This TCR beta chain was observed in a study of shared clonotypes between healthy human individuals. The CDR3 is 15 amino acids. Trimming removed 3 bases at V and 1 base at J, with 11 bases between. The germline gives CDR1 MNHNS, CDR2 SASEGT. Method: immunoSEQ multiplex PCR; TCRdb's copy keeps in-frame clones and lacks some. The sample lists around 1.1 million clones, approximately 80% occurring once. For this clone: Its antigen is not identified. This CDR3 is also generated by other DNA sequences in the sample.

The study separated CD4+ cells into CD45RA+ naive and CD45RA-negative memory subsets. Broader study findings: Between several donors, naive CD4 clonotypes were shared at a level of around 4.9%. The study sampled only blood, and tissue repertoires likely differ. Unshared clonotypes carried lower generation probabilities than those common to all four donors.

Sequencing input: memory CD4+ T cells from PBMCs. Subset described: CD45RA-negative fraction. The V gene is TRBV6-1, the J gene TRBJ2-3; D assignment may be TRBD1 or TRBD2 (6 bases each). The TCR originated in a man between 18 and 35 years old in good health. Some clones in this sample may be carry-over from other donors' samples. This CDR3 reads CASSDSGAGTDTQYF. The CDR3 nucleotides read TGTGCCAGCAGTGATTCGGGGGCGGGCACAGATACGCAGTATTTT.